Listed here are 13 T cell receptor beta chains from one sample, sequenced in a study of T cell repertoires in aging, cancer and after chemotherapy. TRB rearrangements spanning V, D and J were amplified using mixed TRB-A/B primers. One entry per CDR3 protein results from TCRdb running MiXCR on the multiplex PCR reads. This sample yields about 4,500 distinct CDR3 sequences, of which approximately 24% are seen a single time; more than 40% belongs to the top ten. TCR beta rearrangements were amplified from peripheral blood genomic DNA. The sequencing sample was made of blood. The receptors derive from a human donor with a blood cancer.

J is TRBJ1-1 and V is TRBV7-2, with D perhaps matching TRBD1 (5 bases). This CDR3 is built from 14 residues. Germline loops: CDR1 SGHTA, CDR2 FQGNSA. V lost 6 bases, J lost 4 bases, and 15 bases lay in between. CDR3 sequence: CASRLSRVVTEAFF. The CDR3 DNA sequence: TGTGCCAGCAGGCTTTCCAGGGTCGTCACTGAAGCTTTCTTT.

The chain employs TRBV5-1 and TRBJ2-1; D may be TRBD1 (5 bases). The length of the CDR3 is 15 residues. V lost 4 bases and J lost 7, with 18 bases in between. CDR1 is SGHRS and CDR2 is YFSETQ in the germline V gene. The DNA for the CDR3 is TGCGCCAGCAGCCTCGACAGCCCCGGTTTGAATGAGCAGTTCTTC. Amino acids: CASSLDSPGLNEQFF.

This clonotype is medium-sized (0.01 to 0.1%) by share. The chain uses TRBV27 and TRBJ1-5; no clear D gene. The CDR3 is made up of 13 amino acids. Germline CDR1 is MNHEY and CDR2 is SMNVEV (reference sequence). V gave up 11 bases and J gave up 0 bases, with 11 bases separating them. The CDR3 nucleotides are TGTGCCTCCGGGAACCCTAGCAATCAGCCCCAGCATTTT. Translating gives CASGNPSNQPQHF.

The J gene is TRBJ1-1, the V gene TRBV6-5; D possibly corresponds to TRBD1 (6 bases). The CDR3 is 12 residues long. Trimming removed 3 bases at V and 11 bases at J, with 13 bases between. Germline V gene sequence: CDR1 MNHEY, CDR2 SVGAGI. Here the CDR3 reads CASSYQGSRAFF. Here the CDR3 DNA reads TGTGCCAGCAGTTATCAGGGGAGTAGGGCTTTCTTT.

This clonotype has just a few counts. V gene TRBV30 combines with J gene TRBJ1-2; tentatively, D is TRBD1 (5 bases). Germline lookup yields CDR1 GTSNPN and CDR2 SVGIG (reference sequence). The CDR3 is 15 residues long. V dropped 0 bases and J dropped 2 bases, with 13 bases sitting between them. CDR3 amino acids: CAWSVTKKGNYGYTF. CDR3 sequence (DNA): TGTGCCTGGAGTGTAACCAAAAAGGGGAACTATGGCTACACCTTC.

The rearrangement uses TRBV5-1 and TRBJ2-3, with 9 bases lining up with TRBD2. This CDR3 has 15 amino acids. V trimming: 4 bases; J trimming: 0 bases; junction bases outside the gene matches: 3. Germline CDR1 reads SGHRS; CDR2 reads YFSETQ. CDR3 nucleotide sequence: TGCGCCAGCAGCCGACTAGCGGACAGCACAGATACGCAGTATTTT. It encodes CASSRLADSTDTQYF. Drawing the rest from reference TRBV5-1 and TRBJ2-3, the complete variable domain is KAGVTQTPRYLIKTRGQQVTLSCSPISGHRSVSWYQQTPGQGLQFLFEYFSETQRNKGNFPGRFSGRQFSNSRSEMNVSTLELGDSALYLCASSRLADSTDTQYFGPGTRLTVL.

The rearrangement links TRBV5-5 to TRBJ1-3; D is unresolved. The CDR3 runs to 13 residues. The germline CDR1 and CDR2 sequences are SGHKS and YYEKEE (reference sequence). V was pared by 8 bases and J by 4 bases, with 13 bases between. Here the CDR3 reads CASGIRRGNTIYF. CDR3 DNA: TGTGCCAGTGGGATCAGGCGGGGAAACACCATATATTTT.

This clonotype is judged medium-sized. This chain links TRBV11-3 with TRBJ2-3, with 10 bases fitting TRBD2. In germline, CDR1 is SGHNT, CDR2 YENEEA. J lost 3 bases, V lost 0 bases, and 15 bases had no gene match. The CDR3 has 20 residues. CDR3 DNA: TGTGCCAGCAGCTTAGATGCCCCACGTATCGCTAGCGGGAGAACAGATACGCAGTATTTT. This codes for CASSLDAPRIASGRTDTQYF.

By its share, this clonotype is medium-sized. The chain carries TRBV11-3 and TRBJ2-1; tentative D call: TRBD2 (6 bases). V lost 1 base, J lost 0 bases, and 19 bases lay in between. CDR1 is SGHNT and CDR2 is YENEEA in the germline V gene. The CDR3 length is 19 residues. CDR3 in amino acids: CASSLGITSKRSSYNEQFF. The CDR3 nucleotides read TGTGCCAGCAGCTTAGGGATAACTAGCAAACGAAGCTCCTACAATGAGCAGTTCTTC.

The rearrangement joins TRBV10-3 to TRBJ1-1; weak D call: TRBD1 (6 bases). Germline values: CDR1 ENHRY, CDR2 SYGVKD. V was pared by 0 bases and J by 8 bases, with 10 bases between. This CDR3 has 13 residues. The CDR3 DNA reads as TGTGCCATCAGTGAGTCGGGGGCAGTCGAAGCTTTCTTT. Translation: CAISESGAVEAFF.

Only a few counts were recorded for this clonotype. This chain connects TRBV19 to TRBJ1-5; D ambiguous. This CDR3 is built from 16 residues. Trimming removed 0 bases at V and 1 base at J, with 10 bases between. Looked up from germline, CDR1 is LNHDA and CDR2 is SQIVND (reference sequence). The CDR3 loop is CASSIDGSMSNQPQHF. CDR3 in DNA: TGTGCCAGTAGTATAGATGGGTCCATGAGCAATCAGCCCCAGCATTTT.

Only a few counts were recorded for this clonotype. The chain has TRBV20-1 and TRBJ1-2; D is ambiguous. This CDR3 contains 14 residues. Germline CDR1 reads DFQATT; CDR2 reads SNEGSKA (reference sequence). Trimming stripped 6 bases from V and 2 bases from J, with 16 bases between. The DNA for the CDR3 is TGCAGTGCCTACGTGCCGGACGGGAACTATGGCTACACCTTC. Its translation is CSAYVPDGNYGYTF.

This clonotype was counted only a few times. The V gene is TRBV12-3 or TRBV12-4, the J gene TRBJ2-2; D gene unclear. Trimming cost V 3 bases and J 4 bases, with 3 bases left between them. There are 12 residues in the CDR3. Written as DNA, the CDR3 is TGTGCCAGCAGTTTGGGCACCGGGGAGCTGTTTTTT. Protein sequence: CASSLGTGELFF.